What follows are 7 T cell receptor beta chains derived from one specimen sequenced in a study of shared clonotypes between healthy human individuals. This table comes from immunoSEQ multiplex PCR, and its TCRdb copy is limited to in-frame clones, with some not included. The sample has roughly 2.2 million clones, over 85% seen once; the top ten hold 0.39%. The specimen sequenced was naive CD4+ T cells from PBMCs. Subset here: CD45RA+ positively selected. The receptors shown here come from a man aged 18 to 29 in good health. Some clones in this sample may be carry-over from other donors' samples.

The chain links TRBV6-1 to TRBJ1-1, with 8 bases that match TRBD1. The V gene end was trimmed by 2 bases and the J gene end by 1 base; junction bases not matched to a gene: 3. The length of the CDR3 is 15 residues. Germline V gene lookup returns CDR1 MNHNS and CDR2 SASEGT. Here the CDR3 DNA reads TGTGCCAGCAGTGAACGGACAGGGAGGAACACTGAAGCTTTCTTT. The encoded protein is CASSERTGRNTEAFF.

This CDR3 is CSVDSGKTDTQYF. The CDR3 region has the DNA TGCAGCGTTGACAGCGGGAAGACAGATACGCAGTATTTT. V is TRBV29-1 and J is TRBJ2-3, with TRBD2 identical over 7 bases. The germline gives CDR1 SQVTM, CDR2 ANQGSEA. V dropped 3 bases and J dropped 3; count of bases not matched to a gene: 3. The CDR3 spans 13 residues.

As regards this clone: A read error is likely here: a far larger clone is one base away. The chain joins TRBV5-4 to TRBJ1-5; D call uncertain. This CDR3 spans 12 amino acids. Trimming left V 3 bases short and J 11 bases short, with 12 bases between. Germline values: CDR1 SGHNT, CDR2 YYREEE (reference sequence). For the CDR3, the DNA is TGTGCCAGCAGCTCCGTCGGGGAGTCCCAGCATTTT. Its protein is CASSSVGESQHF.

On this clone itself: In the same sample, other DNA sequences code for this CDR3. J is TRBJ1-1 and V is TRBV6-1; D not certain. CDR1 is MNHNS and CDR2 is SASEGT in the germline V gene. This CDR3 comprises 15 residues. Trimming stripped 2 bases from V and 0 bases from J, with 10 bases between. Here the CDR3 DNA reads TGTGCCAGCAGTGAATTAGGGCTGATGAACACTGAAGCTTTCTTT. As protein: CASSELGLMNTEAFF.

The chain links TRBV5-1 to TRBJ2-2; possibly TRBD2 for D (5 bases). Trimming shortened V by 5 bases and J by 1 base, and 12 bases separated the two germline ends. The germline CDR1 and CDR2 sequences are SGHRS and YFSETQ. The CDR3 loop spans 15 amino acids. The CDR3 reads CASSSGGQNTGELFF. Here the CDR3 DNA reads TGCGCCAGCAGTTCAGGCGGGCAGAACACCGGGGAGCTGTTTTTT. The entire variable domain, with the rest obtained from reference TRBV5-1 and TRBJ2-2, is as follows: KAGVTQTPRYLIKTRGQQVTLSCSPISGHRSVSWYQQTPGQGLQFLFEYFSETQRNKGNFPGRFSGRQFSNSRSEMNVSTLELGDSALYLCASSSGGQNTGELFFGEGSRLTVL.

J is TRBJ2-1 and V is TRBV5-6; a weak D match, TRBD1 (6 bases). The CDR3 extends over 17 amino acids. The germline gives CDR1 SGHDT, CDR2 YYEEEE. Trimming left V 0 bases short and J 0 bases short, with 13 bases between. The CDR3 DNA sequence: TGTGCCAGCAGCTTGGTGGGGGACACGAGCTCCTACAATGAGCAGTTCTTC. It yields the protein CASSLVGDTSSYNEQFF. The entire variable domain, with the rest obtained from reference TRBV5-6 and TRBJ2-1, is as follows: DAGVTQSPTHLIKTRGQQVTLRCSPKSGHDTVSWYQQALGQGPQFIFQYYEEEERQRGNFPDRFSGHQFPNYSSELNVNALLLGDSALYLCASSLVGDTSSYNEQFFGPGTRLTVL.

The V call is TRBV2, the J call TRBJ1-1, with 8 bases matching TRBD1. The CDR3 is made up of 18 amino acids. CDR1 is SNHLY, CDR2 FYNNEI, per germline. V trimming: 6 bases; J trimming: 1 base; junction bases outside the gene matches: 16. DNA of the CDR3: TGTGCCAGCAGAGATTTAAAGGGGACAGGTTTTGGGAACACTGAAGCTTTCTTT. It codes for CASRDLKGTGFGNTEAFF.